The 20 T cell receptor beta chains presented below share a single source sample, sequenced in a study of blood T cell repertoires in COVID-19. Sequenced by immunoSEQ multiplex PCR; TCRdb stores in-frame clones only, minus some. The sample contains roughly 93,000 clones, around 89% of which appear only once. Material: peripheral blood. All receptors come from a man aged 50-59 years with acute or convalescent COVID-19.

The rearrangement links TRBV11-1 to TRBJ2-1; TRBD2 matches 7 bases. There are 14 residues in the CDR3. The trim removed 2 bases at V and 9 bases at J, leaving 7 bases unmatched. The germline gives CDR1 SGHAT, CDR2 FQDESV (reference sequence). CDR3 bases: TGTGCCAGCAGCTTACAATTTTGGGGGGGTGAGCAGTTCTTC. Translating gives CASSLQFWGGEQFF.

The rearrangement links TRBV28 to TRBJ1-4, with TRBD1 matching 7 bases. J was trimmed by 6 bases and V by 8 bases; bases with no gene match: 12. The CDR3 has 15 amino acids. Germline V gene data show CDR1 as MDHEN and CDR2 as SYDVKM. The CDR3 is CASCGAGRGHEKLFF. CDR3 DNA: TGTGCCAGCTGTGGTGCGGGAAGGGGGCATGAAAAACTGTTTTTT.

The chain carries TRBV7-2 and TRBJ1-6, with D uncertain. This CDR3 spans 12 amino acids. Between the trimmed V and J ends, which lost 1 base and 10 bases, there was a span of 5 bases. CDR1 and CDR2 from the germline V gene are SGHTA and FQGNSA. This CDR3 reads CASSLVSSPLHF. CDR3 sequence (DNA): TGTGCCAGCAGCTTAGTGAGCTCACCCCTCCACTTT.

The chain has TRBV6-5 and TRBJ1-2, with TRBD1 identical over 7 bases. Germline loops: CDR1 MNHEY, CDR2 SVGAGI. This CDR3 is built from 14 residues. The trim removed 5 bases at V and 3 bases at J, leaving 6 bases unmatched. CDR3 loop: CASSREGAHYGYTF. CDR3 DNA: TGTGCCAGCAGTCGGGAGGGGGCTCACTATGGCTACACCTTC.

V is TRBV5-1 and J is TRBJ1-2; D gene unclear. The V end lost 4 bases, the J end lost 8 bases, and 21 bases lay between the germline ends. This CDR3 region has 15 residues. The germline CDR1 and CDR2 sequences are SGHRS and YFSETQ. CDR3 region: CASSPEGRSARGYTF. CDR3 nucleotides: TGCGCCAGCAGCCCAGAGGGCAGGAGCGCTCGGGGCTACACCTTC.

The chain carries TRBV12-3 or TRBV12-4 and TRBJ1-2; TRBD1 might be the D (5 bases). Trimming took off 6 bases at V and 4 bases at J, with 9 bases between the two ends. The CDR3 consists of 12 residues. The DNA of the CDR3 is TGTGCCAGCAGCCCAAGGGGCTATGGCTACACCTTC. Protein product: CASSPRGYGYTF.

The gene calls are TRBV29-1 and TRBJ2-1, with 8 nucleotides matching TRBD1. Unmatched junction bases numbered 6, after V lost 5 bases and J lost 3 bases. There are 14 residues in the CDR3. Germline CDR1 and CDR2: SQVTM and ANQGSEA. The CDR3 reads CSVHKTGVYNEQFF. In DNA, the CDR3 is TGCAGCGTTCATAAGACAGGGGTCTACAATGAGCAGTTCTTC.

The V gene is TRBV2, the J gene TRBJ1-2; D is unclear. Germline assignment: CDR1 SNHLY and CDR2 FYNNEI. The V and J ends lost 8 bases and 2 bases respectively, with 9 bases between them. This CDR3 is built from 12 residues. The CDR3 DNA sequence: TGTGCCAGCTCGACACAGAACTATGGCTACACCTTC. The encoded protein is CASSTQNYGYTF.

V usage is TRBV18 and J usage is TRBJ1-2; no firm D call. The CDR3 extends over 14 amino acids. CDR1 and CDR2 (germline): KGHSH, LQKENI. V shed 3 bases and J shed 1 base, with 9 bases lying between them. In DNA form, the CDR3 reads TGTGCCAGCTCACCCGCGGTCCTTAACTATGGCTACACCTTC. Its protein is CASSPAVLNYGYTF.

This clone came up a few times. This chain connects TRBV11-3 to TRBJ1-6; D is uncertain. Trimming removed 4 bases at V and 8 bases at J, with 9 bases between. CDR3 length equals 13 residues. The V gene's germline CDR1 is SGHNT and CDR2 YENEEA. CDR3: CASSSGSDSPLHF. The CDR3 DNA is TGTGCCAGCAGCTCGGGTAGTGATTCACCCCTCCACTTT. The full variable domain, with the rest looked up from reference TRBV11-3 and TRBJ1-6, is EAGVVQSPRYKIIEKKQPVAFWCNPISGHNTLYWYLQNLGQGPELLIRYENEEAVDDSQLPKDRFSAERLKGVDSTLKIQPAELGDSAVYLCASSSGSDSPLHFGNGTRLTVT.

The chain links TRBV5-4 to TRBJ2-3; 13 nucleotides agree with TRBD2. Germline lookup yields CDR1 SGHNT and CDR2 YYREEE (reference sequence). The CDR3 is made up of 17 amino acids. V gave up 4 bases and J gave up 0 bases; unmatched junction bases: 5. CDR3 amino acids: CASSRPGLAGSTDTQYF. The DNA for the CDR3 is TGTGCCAGCAGCAGGCCGGGACTAGCGGGGAGCACAGATACGCAGTATTTT.

The chain is built from TRBV6-6 and TRBJ1-1, with TRBD1 identical over 9 bases. The CDR3 extends over 17 amino acids. The V gene end was trimmed by 5 bases and the J gene end by 8 bases; junction bases not matched to a gene: 18. Per germline, CDR1 MNHNY and CDR2 SVGAGI (reference sequence). The CDR3 nucleotides are TGTGCCAGCAGTCCCCGGGGTGGGGGACAGGGCAAGAAGGAAGCTTTCTTT. Amino acid sequence: CASSPRGGGQGKKEAFF.

This clone turned up a few times. The rearrangement joins TRBV7-9 to TRBJ2-1, with TRBD1 as a possible D gene (6 bases). Per germline, CDR1 SEHNR and CDR2 FQNEAQ (reference sequence). V shed 2 bases and J shed 7 bases, with 21 bases lying between them. The CDR3 is 17 amino acids. CDR3 in DNA: TGTGCCAGCAGCTTAACCCCAGGGCAGGGGTCGGGTAATGAGCAGTTCTTC. As protein: CASSLTPGQGSGNEQFF.

The CDR3 coding sequence is TGTGCCACCAAGGGGCCAAACACCGGGGAGCTGTTTTTT. Translated, it gives CATKGPNTGELFF. J is TRBJ2-2 and V is TRBV15, with D perhaps TRBD1 (5 bases). The CDR3 spans 13 residues. The V gene lost 7 bases and the J gene lost 2 bases, with 8 bases spanning the gap. From germline, CDR1 is LNHNV and CDR2 YYDKDF (reference sequence).

The V and J genes are TRBV27 and TRBJ2-7, with 8 bases aligning to TRBD1. Germline values: CDR1 MNHEY, CDR2 SMNVEV (reference sequence). The CDR3 runs to 14 residues. V trimming: 8 bases; J trimming: 2 bases; junction bases outside the gene matches: 8. The CDR3 DNA sequence: TGTGCCAGCGGACCCGGGACAGGAACCTACGAGCAGTACGTC. It codes for CASGPGTGTYEQYV.

The V gene is TRBV5-4, the J gene TRBJ1-4; 9 positions match TRBD1. The CDR3 is made up of 14 amino acids. Germline CDR1 SGHNT, CDR2 YYREEE (reference sequence). The V and J ends lost 4 bases and 7 bases, in that order; junction bases with no gene match: 5. The CDR3 protein is CASSQGQGLEKLFF. The CDR3 coding sequence is TGTGCCAGCAGCCAGGGACAGGGTCTTGAAAAACTGTTTTTT.

This rearrangement joins TRBV30 to TRBJ1-1, with D hard to call. CDR1 and CDR2 from the germline V gene are GTSNPN and SVGIG (reference sequence). The length of the CDR3 is 14 residues. Deletions cut 3 bases from V and 5 bases from J, with 16 bases between. The CDR3 spells CAWRPGRVGTEAFF. The DNA for the CDR3 is TGTGCCTGGAGACCCGGGAGGGTAGGTACTGAAGCTTTCTTT.

The chain uses TRBV6-6 and TRBJ2-1, with 10 positions matching TRBD2. CDR1 and CDR2 from the germline V gene are MNHNY and SVGAGI (reference sequence). V shed 6 bases, J shed 2 bases, and the junction held 4 bases outside the gene matches. CDR3 size: 15 residues. CDR3 in amino acids: CASRSTSGAYNEQFF. In DNA, the CDR3 is TGTGCCAGCAGATCCACTAGCGGGGCCTACAATGAGCAGTTCTTC.

The chain links TRBV4-2 to TRBJ2-5; the match to TRBD2 covers 8 bases. The germline V gene encodes CDR1 LGHNA and CDR2 YNFKEQ. The trim removed 0 bases at V and 6 bases at J, leaving 12 bases unmatched. This CDR3 comprises 17 residues. The DNA of the CDR3 is TGTGCCAGCAGCCAAGATGGGACTAGAGGACCCTCCCAGACCCAGTACTTC. It encodes CASSQDGTRGPSQTQYF.

The chain combines TRBV30 with TRBJ2-1; D is unclear. Germline values: CDR1 GTSNPN, CDR2 SVGIG (reference sequence). The length of the CDR3 is 10 residues. The V and J ends lost 0 bases and 9 bases respectively, with 3 bases between them. The CDR3 spells CAWSVGEQFF. The CDR3 DNA reads as TGTGCCTGGAGTGTCGGTGAGCAGTTCTTC.